The entry that follows covers one T cell receptor (beta chain) sequence. Its antigen is unidentified. The sample comes from a study of T cell responses to AZD1222 COVID-19 vaccine. Study results and caveats: Spike-specific TCR breadth rose after two AZD1222 doses, and depth rose as well. Baseline seropositivity occurred in only a handful of AZD1222 recipients. The CD4 TCRs associated with vaccination extended across spike and predominated at 160-218 and 743-854.

Clones were read by immunoSEQ multiplex PCR, and TCRdb kept only the in-frame ones, dropping some. The data show 84,000 or so clones, with around 90% seen just once and about 2.2% held by the top ten. The TCR comes from an adult in good health. The sample consisted of peripheral blood, taken on day 0 of AZD1222 vaccination.

CDR3 loop: CASSQDLTGQTQYF. CDR3 sequence (DNA): TGCGCCAGCAGCCAAGATCTGACAGGGCAGACCCAGTACTTC. The chain employs TRBV4-1 and TRBJ2-5; 7 bases are a match to TRBD1. The trim removed 0 bases at V and 6 bases at J, leaving 4 bases unmatched. From germline, CDR1 is MGHRA and CDR2 YSYEKL. The CDR3 sequence is 14 residues long.